What follows are 11 T cell receptor beta chains derived from one specimen sequenced in a study of T cells after yellow fever vaccination. TCRdb ran MiXCR on the 5' RACE reads and lists one entry per CDR3 protein. Of 500,000 to 650,000 distinct CDR3 sequences listed, roughly 17% were seen once; the top ten hold around a sixth. Sequencing was performed on PBMCs, taken 5 days after the first yellow fever vaccination. The receptor source for this set is a young man who received the YFV17D yellow fever vaccine.

DNA for the CDR3: TGCAGTGCTAGACTGACAGCCTTTAATCAGCCCCAGCATTTT. Its translation: CSARLTAFNQPQHF. V and J are TRBV20-1 and TRBJ1-5, with D maybe TRBD1 (5 bases). This CDR3 contains 14 residues. Trimming left V 2 bases short and J 4 bases short, with 12 bases between. The germline V gene has CDR1 DFQATT and CDR2 SNEGSKA (reference sequence).

This clonotype was observed a few times. The V and J genes are TRBV5-1 and TRBJ1-1; tentatively, D is TRBD1 (5 bases). Germline assignment: CDR1 SGHRS and CDR2 YFSETQ. The length of the CDR3 is 13 residues. The ends were cut back, 6 bases at V and 4 bases at J, with 13 bases in the middle. The DNA for the CDR3 is TGCGCCAGCACCTCCCCGGGGGGCACTGAAGCTTTCTTT. It is translated as CASTSPGGTEAFF. Together with reference TRBV5-1 and TRBJ1-1, the CDR3 gives the full variable domain: KAGVTQTPRYLIKTRGQQVTLSCSPISGHRSVSWYQQTPGQGLQFLFEYFSETQRNKGNFPGRFSGRQFSNSRSEMNVSTLELGDSALYLCASTSPGGTEAFFGQGTRLTVV.

A few counts support this clonotype. The chain uses TRBV7-2 and TRBJ2-1; D unclear. Germline values: CDR1 SGHTA, CDR2 FQGNSA. The ends were cut back, 5 bases at V and 6 bases at J, with 20 bases in the middle. This CDR3 contains 16 residues. The CDR3: CASSLQRSGLGNEQFF. The CDR3 nucleotides read TGTGCCAGCAGCCTACAACGGTCGGGTCTCGGCAATGAGCAGTTCTTC.

This clonotype was counted between two and nine times. The CDR3 region is CASSLERTDQPQHF. CDR3 nucleotide sequence: TGTGCCAGCAGTTTAGAACGGACGGATCAGCCCCAGCATTTT. This chain links TRBV12-3 or TRBV12-4 with TRBJ1-5, with D uncertain. Trimming took off 1 base at V and 5 bases at J, with 9 bases between the two ends. The length of the CDR3 is 14 residues.

This clonotype has more than one count but fewer than ten. The rearrangement uses TRBV19 and TRBJ1-5, with D hard to call. CDR1 and CDR2 (germline): LNHDA, SQIVND (reference sequence). The CDR3 totals 12 residues. Trimming took off 5 bases at V and 7 bases at J, with 9 bases between the two ends. CDR3: CASSVTPQPQHF. In nucleotides, the CDR3 is TGTGCCAGTAGTGTGACACCCCAGCCCCAGCATTTT.

This clonotype was counted a few times. The chain combines TRBV5-1 with TRBJ2-1, with D perhaps given as TRBD1 or TRBD2 (5 bases each). CDR1 SGHRS and CDR2 YFSETQ come from the germline V gene. CDR3 length equals 16 residues. Between the trimmed V and J ends, which lost 0 bases and 9 bases, there was a span of 19 bases. This CDR3 reads CASSLASEGWPGEQFF. CDR3 DNA sequence: TGCGCCAGCAGCTTGGCCTCCGAGGGGTGGCCAGGTGAGCAGTTCTTC.

This clonotype was seen more than once but under ten times. This chain links TRBV12-3 or TRBV12-4 with TRBJ2-3, with D possibly TRBD1 on 6 matching bases. The CDR3 has 15 amino acids. V lost 7 bases to trimming and J lost 0 bases, with 14 bases between them. For the CDR3, the DNA is TGTGCCAGCAATAGACAGGATTCTAGCACAGATACGCAGTATTTT. Encoded protein: CASNRQDSSTDTQYF.

This chain joins TRBV29-1 and TRBJ2-2, with D maybe TRBD1 (5 bases). Germline CDR1 reads SQVTM; CDR2 reads ANQGSEA. The V end was cut by 1 base, the J end by 5 bases, with 11 bases between. The CDR3 is made up of 14 amino acids. CDR3 DNA: TGCAGCGTTGAAGGAAGGGGATGTACCGGGGAGCTGTTTTTT. Its translation: CSVEGRGCTGELFF.

The CDR3 nucleotides read TGCGCCAGCAGCCAAGAAACAGGAAACACCATATATTTT. Translated: CASSQETGNTIYF. The gene calls are TRBV4-1 and TRBJ1-3; D ambiguous. Looked up from germline, CDR1 is MGHRA and CDR2 is YSYEKL. V lost 0 bases, J lost 4 bases, and 4 bases lay in between. The CDR3 runs 13 residues.

The rearrangement uses TRBV29-1 and TRBJ2-3, with D maybe TRBD1 (5 bases). Trimming left V 6 bases short and J 3 bases short, with 19 bases between. The germline gives CDR1 SQVTM, CDR2 ANQGSEA. CDR3 length equals 15 residues. The CDR3 DNA follows: TGCAGCGTCCTAATAGGCCAGGGTTCAACAGATACGCAGTATTTT. Translation gives CSVLIGQGSTDTQYF.

V is TRBV4-1 and J is TRBJ1-4; D ambiguous. This CDR3 region has 16 residues. Germline values: CDR1 MGHRA, CDR2 YSYEKL. Trimming removed 1 base from V and 0 bases from J, with 9 bases in between. The CDR3 is CASSQGFGATNEKLFF. The CDR3 DNA reads TGCGCCAGCAGCCAAGGCTTCGGGGCAACTAATGAAAAACTGTTTTTT.